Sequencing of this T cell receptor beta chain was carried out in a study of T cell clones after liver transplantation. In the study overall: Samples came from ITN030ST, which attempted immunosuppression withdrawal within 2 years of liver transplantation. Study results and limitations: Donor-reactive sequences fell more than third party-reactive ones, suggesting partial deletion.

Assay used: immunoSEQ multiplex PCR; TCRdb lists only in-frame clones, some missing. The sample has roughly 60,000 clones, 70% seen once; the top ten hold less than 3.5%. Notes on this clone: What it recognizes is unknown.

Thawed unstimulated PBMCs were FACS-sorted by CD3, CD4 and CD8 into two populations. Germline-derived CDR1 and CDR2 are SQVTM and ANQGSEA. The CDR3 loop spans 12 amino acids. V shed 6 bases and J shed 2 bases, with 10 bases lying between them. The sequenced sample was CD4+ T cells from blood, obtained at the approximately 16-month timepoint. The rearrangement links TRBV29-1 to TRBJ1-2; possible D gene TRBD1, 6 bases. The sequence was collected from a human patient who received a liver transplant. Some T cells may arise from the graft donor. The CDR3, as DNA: TGCAGCGTCGTAACAGGGAACTATGGCTACACCTTC. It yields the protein CSVVTGNYGYTF.